The TCR beta chain under discussion was sequenced for a study of cytomegalovirus exposure and HLA in healthy donors. The PCR made use of 60 Vbeta and 13 Jbeta primers. Generated by immunoSEQ multiplex PCR, the TCRdb table keeps only in-frame clones and is missing some. Of under 150,000 clones listed, around three quarters were seen once; the top ten hold around 6.6%. The source of this sequence is a woman aged 40 to 49 in good health and CMV-seropositive. Material for sequencing was PBMCs.

CDR3 protein: CASTPSGTVQETQYF. In DNA form, the CDR3 reads TGTGCCAGCACCCCTAGCGGGACCGTACAAGAGACCCAGTACTTC. The V call is TRBV11-1, the J call TRBJ2-5; 9 bases match TRBD2. Germline-derived CDR1 and CDR2 are SGHAT and FQDESV (reference sequence). V gave up 7 bases and J gave up 2 bases; unmatched junction bases: 8. This CDR3 region has 15 residues. Variable domain in full (rest from reference TRBV11-1 and TRBJ2-5): EAEVAQSPRYKITEKSQAVAFWCDPISGHATLYWYRQILGQGPELLVQFQDESVVDDSQLPKDRFSAERLKGVDSTLKIQPAELGDSAMYLCASTPSGTVQETQYFGPGTRLLVL.